Below, 29 T cell receptor beta chains from the same sample are listed, as sequenced in a study of CD8 T cells in Susac syndrome. Random-hexamer reverse transcription was applied to 0.5 to 1 ug RNA. MiXCR, run by TCRdb on the immunoSEQ multiplex PCR reads, gives a single entry per CDR3 protein. The table includes 110,000 or so distinct CDR3 sequences, roughly 95% detected once. Sequencing used CD4+ T cells from PBMCs. Receptors originate from a human donor in good health.

The chain carries TRBV6-5 and TRBJ1-4; D possibly corresponds to TRBD1 (5 bases). CDR1 and CDR2 (germline): MNHEY, SVGAGI. V lost 7 bases to trimming and J lost 5 bases, with 14 bases between them. The CDR3 totals 14 residues. Here the CDR3 reads CASKDQGWNEKLFF. The DNA of the CDR3 is TGTGCCAGCAAGGATCAGGGCTGGAATGAAAAACTGTTTTTT.

V gene TRBV27 combines with J gene TRBJ2-7; 8 bases map to TRBD1. J lost 2 bases, V lost 2 bases, and 5 bases had no gene match. The germline V gene encodes CDR1 MNHEY and CDR2 SMNVEV (reference sequence). CDR3 length: 15 residues. CDR3 residues: CASSLTQGGTYEQYF. In DNA, the CDR3 is TGTGCCAGCAGTTTAACACAGGGGGGTACCTACGAGCAGTACTTC.

V gene TRBV29-1 combines with J gene TRBJ2-1; D gene ambiguous. Germline assignment: CDR1 SQVTM and CDR2 ANQGSEA. This CDR3 is built from 11 residues. V lost 3 bases, J lost 6 bases, and 6 bases lay in between. The DNA for the CDR3 is TGCAGCGTTGATAGGAGCAATGAGCAGTTCTTC. Translation: CSVDRSNEQFF.

V gene TRBV9 combines with J gene TRBJ2-3, with TRBD2 matching 11 bases. CDR3 length: 16 amino acids. J gave up 4 bases and V 0 bases, and 4 bases lay outside the gene matches. The germline V gene encodes CDR1 SGDLS and CDR2 YYNGEE. CDR3 amino acids: CASSVVGSGGADTQYF. In DNA form, the CDR3 reads TGTGCCAGCAGCGTAGTGGGTAGCGGGGGGGCAGATACGCAGTATTTT.

The chain is built from TRBV20-1 and TRBJ2-3; D uncertain. The CDR3 has 13 amino acids. Trimming left V 6 bases short and J 2 bases short, with 12 bases between. The germline CDR1 and CDR2 sequences are DFQATT and SNEGSKA (reference sequence). The CDR3 is CSAPREVTDTQYF. For the CDR3, the DNA is TGCAGTGCCCCTCGTGAGGTCACAGATACGCAGTATTTT.

The chain links TRBV7-2 to TRBJ2-3; D is ambiguous. The V and J ends lost 1 base and 2 bases respectively, with 7 bases between them. Germline V CDR1 and CDR2: SGHTA, FQGNSA. This CDR3 comprises 14 residues. The CDR3 loop reads CASSLGAYTDTQYF. CDR3 in DNA: TGTGCCAGCAGCTTAGGTGCCTACACAGATACGCAGTATTTT. The complete variable domain, with remaining parts taken from reference TRBV7-2 and TRBJ2-3, reads GAGVSQSPSNKVTEKGKDVELRCDPISGHTALYWYRQSLGQGLEFLIYFQGNSAPDKSGLPSDRFSAERTGGSVSTLTIQRTQQEDSAVYLCASSLGAYTDTQYFGPGTRLTVL.

The chain is built from TRBV2 and TRBJ2-2; 9 bases map to TRBD2. Looked up from germline, CDR1 is SNHLY and CDR2 is FYNNEI. There are 15 residues in the CDR3. V lost 5 bases to trimming and J lost 8 bases; unmatched junction nucleotides: 9. CDR3 region: CASSSIAGAIGELFF. The CDR3 DNA reads as TGTGCCAGCAGTTCGATAGCGGGGGCGATAGGGGAGCTGTTTTTT. Looking up the rest from reference TRBV2 and TRBJ2-2 gives the full variable domain: EPEVTQTPSHQVTQMGQEVILRCVPISNHLYFYWYRQILGQKVEFLVSFYNNEISEKSEIFDDQFSVERPDGSNFTLKIRSTKLEDSAMYFCASSSIAGAIGELFFGEGSRLTVL.

The chain is built from TRBV3-1 and TRBJ2-1, with 12 positions matching TRBD1. This CDR3 is 17 amino acids long. V was clipped by 4 bases and J by 4 bases; unmatched bases: 8. Germline values: CDR1 LGHDT, CDR2 YNNKEL (reference sequence). The CDR3 DNA follows: TGTGCCAGCAGCCCCGGACTGGGACAGGGGGCTTACAATGAGCAGTTCTTC. It translates to CASSPGLGQGAYNEQFF.

V is TRBV28 and J is TRBJ2-7; D unclear. The CDR3 length is 13 residues. Germline CDR1 is MDHEN and CDR2 is SYDVKM. V gave up 6 bases and J gave up 6 bases, with 15 bases separating them. The CDR3 region has the DNA TGTGCCAGCAGAAGAGAGGTTTGGGGCGAGCAGTACTTC. Amino acids: CASRREVWGEQYF.

The genes are TRBV2 and TRBJ2-5, with a tentative D call TRBD1 (5 bases). V was trimmed by 0 bases and J by 6 bases, leaving 17 bases between them. Germline V gene lookup returns CDR1 SNHLY and CDR2 FYNNEI. This CDR3 contains 16 residues. The CDR3 region has the DNA TGTGCCAGCAGTGAAGCTAGGAGACCCCTGGGGCAGACCCAGTACTTC. It specifies CASSEARRPLGQTQYF.

This rearrangement joins TRBV29-1 to TRBJ1-1; TRBD1 agrees at 7 bases. The CDR3 totals 17 residues. The germline gives CDR1 SQVTM, CDR2 ANQGSEA. Trimming cost V 4 bases and J 5 bases; bases outside gene matches: 19. The CDR3 region is CSVAGLLDRLLGTEAFF. The CDR3 DNA is TGCAGCGTTGCCGGGCTTTTGGACAGGCTCTTAGGTACTGAAGCTTTCTTT.

V usage is TRBV18 and J usage is TRBJ1-2, with D tentatively TRBD1 (6 bases). Germline V lookup: CDR1 KGHSH, CDR2 LQKENI. The germline V and J ends were trimmed by 3 bases and 8 bases, with 16 bases remaining between them. This CDR3 is built from 14 residues. DNA for the CDR3: TGTGCCAGCTCACCCCTACAGGGCTTTCGAGGCTACACCTTC. Translated, it gives CASSPLQGFRGYTF.

The chain links TRBV2 to TRBJ2-3, with D hard to call. CDR1 and CDR2 (germline): SNHLY, FYNNEI. CDR3 size: 15 residues. The V end was cut by 6 bases, the J end by 0 bases, with 13 bases between. The CDR3 sequence: CASRRLSASTDTQYF. The CDR3 nucleotides read TGTGCCAGCAGAAGACTCAGTGCTAGCACAGATACGCAGTATTTT.

The chain combines TRBV30 with TRBJ1-2; D is uncertain. The V gene's germline CDR1 is GTSNPN and CDR2 SVGIG (reference sequence). This CDR3 has 11 amino acids. V lost 4 bases to trimming and J lost 2 bases, with 5 bases between them. The CDR3 is CAWKLNYGYTF. The CDR3 DNA reads TGTGCCTGGAAACTAAACTATGGCTACACCTTC.

This chain connects TRBV5-1 to TRBJ2-4, with TRBD2 matching over 9 bases. The trim removed 1 base at V and 1 base at J, leaving 3 bases unmatched. This CDR3 has 16 amino acids. The germline gives CDR1 SGHRS, CDR2 YFSETQ. The CDR3 sequence is CASSLPSGGAKNIQYF. CDR3 coding DNA: TGCGCCAGCAGCTTGCCCAGCGGGGGGGCCAAAAACATTCAGTACTTC.

V and J are TRBV5-1 and TRBJ2-1; no definite D call. CDR1 is SGHRS and CDR2 is YFSETQ in the germline V gene. The CDR3 runs to 14 residues. V was shortened by 1 base and J by 8 bases, with 13 bases between the two germline ends. The DNA for the CDR3 is TGCGCCAGCAGCTTGTTTCAGGTTTCGGATGAGCAGTTCTTC. This encodes CASSLFQVSDEQFF. Using reference TRBV5-1 and TRBJ2-1 for the parts outside the CDR3, the full variable domain is KAGVTQTPRYLIKTRGQQVTLSCSPISGHRSVSWYQQTPGQGLQFLFEYFSETQRNKGNFPGRFSGRQFSNSRSEMNVSTLELGDSALYLCASSLFQVSDEQFFGPGTRLTVL.

This sequence joins TRBV30 and TRBJ1-5; D not certain. Trimming pared 2 bases from V and 7 bases from J, leaving 18 bases between. Germline lookup yields CDR1 GTSNPN and CDR2 SVGIG (reference sequence). There are 15 residues in the CDR3. CDR3 DNA sequence: TGTGCCTGGAGTCCCGACTCTTTGGGAAGCCAGCCCCAGCATTTT. Translating gives CAWSPDSLGSQPQHF.

This chain uses TRBV5-4 with TRBJ1-6; TRBD1 is a possible D gene (6 bases). This CDR3 has 13 amino acids. Germline V lookup: CDR1 SGHNT, CDR2 YYREEE (reference sequence). Trimming cost V 4 bases and J 7 bases, with 9 bases left between them. The CDR3 region is CASSIGQNSPLHF. CDR3 sequence (DNA): TGTGCCAGCAGCATCGGACAGAATTCACCCCTCCACTTT.

V gene TRBV5-1 combines with J gene TRBJ1-1, with D hard to call. V was trimmed by 0 bases and J by 7 bases, leaving 16 bases between them. The germline V gene has CDR1 SGHRS and CDR2 YFSETQ. The CDR3 contains 15 residues. The DNA for the CDR3 is TGCGCCAGCAGCTTGGAATCGGCCGGTGGGAGTGAAGCTTTCTTT. It yields the protein CASSLESAGGSEAFF. Complete variable domain (other parts from reference TRBV5-1 and TRBJ1-1): KAGVTQTPRYLIKTRGQQVTLSCSPISGHRSVSWYQQTPGQGLQFLFEYFSETQRNKGNFPGRFSGRQFSNSRSEMNVSTLELGDSALYLCASSLESAGGSEAFFGQGTRLTVV.

CDR3 sequence: CASSLGSQSYEQYF. DNA of the CDR3: TGCGCCAGCAGCTTAGGCAGCCAGTCCTACGAGCAGTACTTC. The chain links TRBV5-1 to TRBJ2-7; no definite D call. Looked up from germline, CDR1 is SGHRS and CDR2 is YFSETQ. V lost 2 bases to trimming and J lost 1 base, with 10 bases between them. The CDR3 spans 14 residues.

The sample holds one count of this clonotype. The gene calls are TRBV6-5 and TRBJ2-2; TRBD2 matches 13 bases. CDR3 size: 16 residues. V shed 2 bases, J shed 5 bases, and the junction held 2 bases outside the gene matches. Germline CDR1 MNHEY, CDR2 SVGAGI. The chain's CDR3 is CASSYTSGRETGELFF. The CDR3 DNA follows: TGTGCCAGCAGTTACACTAGCGGGAGGGAAACCGGGGAGCTGTTTTTT.

The rearrangement links TRBV30 to TRBJ2-5; 8 bases map to TRBD2. The CDR3 sequence is 14 residues long. Unmatched junction bases numbered 4, after V lost 3 bases and J lost 1 base. CDR1 and CDR2 from the germline V gene are GTSNPN and SVGIG (reference sequence). The chain's CDR3 is CAWSPGLAQETQYF. CDR3 in DNA: TGTGCCTGGAGCCCTGGACTAGCCCAAGAGACCCAGTACTTC.

The chain is built from TRBV7-2 and TRBJ2-3; D unresolved. Germline V gene sequence: CDR1 SGHTA, CDR2 FQGNSA. The V and J ends lost 1 base and 2 bases respectively, with 7 bases between them. The CDR3 runs to 14 residues. In DNA, the CDR3 is TGTGCCAGCAGCTTAGACAGCCTCACAGATACGCAGTATTTT. Its translation: CASSLDSLTDTQYF.

This chain connects TRBV4-1 to TRBJ2-2; TRBD1 is a possible D gene (6 bases). V dropped 3 bases and J dropped 0 bases, with 11 bases sitting between them. Germline V gene sequence: CDR1 MGHRA, CDR2 YSYEKL. The CDR3 totals 16 residues. The CDR3 spells CASSQGQKANTGELFF. CDR3 DNA sequence: TGCGCCAGCAGCCAGGGACAAAAAGCGAACACCGGGGAGCTGTTTTTT.

The rearrangement joins TRBV25-1 to TRBJ2-1, with 8 positions matching TRBD1. Germline trimming cut 4 bases from V and 3 bases from J; bases unmatched to any gene: 2. The CDR3 spans 14 residues. Germline V gene lookup returns CDR1 MGHDK and CDR2 SYGVNS. CDR3 DNA sequence: TGTGCCAGCAGTGCCGGGACAGGCTACAATGAGCAGTTCTTC. As protein: CASSAGTGYNEQFF.

The V gene is TRBV4-3, the J gene TRBJ1-4; no clear D gene. Germline V gene sequence: CDR1 LGHNA, CDR2 YSLEER. The germline V and J ends were trimmed by 0 bases and 5 bases, with 10 bases remaining between them. This CDR3 spans 15 amino acids. For the CDR3, the DNA is TGCGCCAGCAGCCAAGACAGCTCGGGGAATGAAAAACTGTTTTTT. Its translation: CASSQDSSGNEKLFF.

This chain connects TRBV24-1 to TRBJ2-2; TRBD1 aligns across 8 bases. The germline gives CDR1 KGHDR, CDR2 SFDVKD. V dropped 4 bases and J dropped 5; count of bases not matched to a gene: 11. There are 17 residues in the CDR3. CDR3 bases: TGTGCCACCAGTGACTCCAAGACAGGGGTTGATACCGGGGAGCTGTTTTTT. Translation gives CATSDSKTGVDTGELFF.

This sequence joins TRBV29-1 and TRBJ2-5, with a tentative D call TRBD1 (7 bases). CDR1 and CDR2 from the germline V gene are SQVTM and ANQGSEA. The CDR3 runs to 16 residues. V was trimmed by 5 bases and J by 2 bases, leaving 21 bases between them. For the CDR3, the DNA is TGCAGCGTTCGCCGACAGGGAGGAAGGAAGCAAGAGACCCAGTACTTC. It codes for CSVRRQGGRKQETQYF.

The rearrangement uses TRBV3-1 and TRBJ2-1; 7 nucleotides align to TRBD1. Germline CDR1 LGHDT, CDR2 YNNKEL (reference sequence). The CDR3 contains 16 residues. V was clipped by 1 base and J by 5 bases; unmatched bases: 8. The chain's CDR3 is CASSQVLKGAHNEQFF. Written as DNA, the CDR3 is TGTGCCAGCAGCCAAGTTCTTAAGGGGGCGCACAATGAGCAGTTCTTC.